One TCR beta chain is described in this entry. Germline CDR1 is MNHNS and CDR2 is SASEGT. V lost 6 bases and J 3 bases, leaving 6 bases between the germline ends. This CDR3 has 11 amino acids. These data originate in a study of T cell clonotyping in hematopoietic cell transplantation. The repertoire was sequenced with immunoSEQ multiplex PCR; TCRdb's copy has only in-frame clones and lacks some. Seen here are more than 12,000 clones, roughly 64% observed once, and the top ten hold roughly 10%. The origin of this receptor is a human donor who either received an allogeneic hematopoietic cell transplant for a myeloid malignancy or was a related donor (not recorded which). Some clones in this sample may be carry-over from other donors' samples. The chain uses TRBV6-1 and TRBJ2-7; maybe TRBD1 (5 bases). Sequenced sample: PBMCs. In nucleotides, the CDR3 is TGTGCCAGCAGCGACAGCTACGAGCAGTACTTC. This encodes CASSDSYEQYF.